The present TCR beta chain was sequenced within a study of blood T cells in healthy people across ages. This CDR3 contains 16 residues. The V gene lost 4 bases and the J gene lost 13 bases, with 26 bases spanning the gap. CDR1 and CDR2 (germline): MNHEY, SVGAGI. The use of a sample-barcoded 5' primer and a J-beta primer mix characterized a second PCR of roughly 7 to 12 cycles. TCRdb fed the 5' RACE reads into MiXCR, producing one record per CDR3 protein. This table holds some 940,000 distinct CDR3 sequences, approximately 32% found once. Regarding this clonotype: What it binds is unknown.

Study-wide results and caveats: With age, beta diversity per million T cells declined roughly linearly, significantly by 40 to 50.

The data were also submitted as part of a second study, on T cells of mothers and their children.

This chain connects TRBV6-5 to TRBJ2-4, with D possibly called TRBD1 or TRBD2 (5 bases each). The material sequenced was blood. The clonotype comes from a woman in her forties in good health. The CDR3 protein is CASSSQNRDPLNEQYF. CDR3 bases: TGTGCCAGCAGTTCCCAAAACCGGGACCCCCTCAATGAGCAGTACTTC.